This entry is about one T cell receptor (beta chain). This record belongs to a study of blood T cell repertoires in COVID-19. The wider study: Some COVID-19 samples were acute and others convalescent; all came from the United States, Italy and Spain.

The method was immunoSEQ multiplex PCR; TCRdb's version includes in-frame clones alone and lacks a portion of them. The table shows about 190,000 clones, with roughly nine tenths occurring only once. Between the trimmed V and J ends, which lost 5 bases and 0 bases, there was a span of 10 bases. The germline CDR1 and CDR2 sequences are MNHNY and SVGAGI (reference sequence). The CDR3 has 14 residues. The source is a man younger than 45 with acute or convalescent COVID-19. The specimen sequenced was peripheral blood. The chain recombines TRBV6-6 with TRBJ1-2; D might be TRBD1 (6 bases). The CDR3 is CASSTQGPNYGYTF. The CDR3 nucleotides are TGTGCCAGCAGTACCCAGGGGCCTAACTATGGCTACACCTTC.